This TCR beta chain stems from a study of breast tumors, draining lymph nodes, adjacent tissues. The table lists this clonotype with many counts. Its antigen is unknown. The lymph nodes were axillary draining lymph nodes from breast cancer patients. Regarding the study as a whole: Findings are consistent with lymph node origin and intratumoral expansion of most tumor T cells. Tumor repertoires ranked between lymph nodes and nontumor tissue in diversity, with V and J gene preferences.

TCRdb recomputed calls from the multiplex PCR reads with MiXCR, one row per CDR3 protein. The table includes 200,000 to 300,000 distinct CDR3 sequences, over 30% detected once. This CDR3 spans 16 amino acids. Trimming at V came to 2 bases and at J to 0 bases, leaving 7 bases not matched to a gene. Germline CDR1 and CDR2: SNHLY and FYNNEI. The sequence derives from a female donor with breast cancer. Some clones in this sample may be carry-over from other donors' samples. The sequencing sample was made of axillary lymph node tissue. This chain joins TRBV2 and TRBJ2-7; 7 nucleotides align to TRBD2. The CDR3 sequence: CASSEQLAASSYEQYF. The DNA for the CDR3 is TGTGCCAGCAGTGAACAGCTAGCGGCGAGCTCCTACGAGCAGTACTTC.